This TCR beta chain is drawn from a study of CD8+ T cells in alopecia areata. The treatment here: oral pan-JAK inhibitor, 5-10 mg twice daily. Regarding the study as a whole: More clonal than normal scalp was lesional scalp, particularly alopecia totalis/universalis.

With respect to this clone: Antigen specificity is unknown.

In each case, RNA was isolated and then reverse transcribed into cDNA as the sequencing template. Using immunoSEQ multiplex PCR, the repertoire was profiled, and TCRdb retains in-frame clones only, with some absent. Counted here are approximately 210,000 clones, under 70% occurring once; the ten biggest clones make up 0.95% to 1.5%. This CDR3 comprises 13 residues. Germline V gene sequence: CDR1 MNHNY, CDR2 SVGAGI (reference sequence). The V and J ends lost 6 bases and 6 bases, in that order; junction bases with no gene match: 5. Sample: CD4+ T cells sorted from blood, taken at week 44, from a patient treated with tofacitinib. The receptor was derived from a human donor with alopecia areata. The rearrangement links TRBV6-6 to TRBJ1-2; 9 bases match TRBD1. The CDR3 DNA is TGTGCCAGCAGCGCACAGGGGGCGGATGGCTACACCTTC. This gives the protein CASSAQGADGYTF.